These 6 T cell receptor beta chains originate from one sample sequenced in a study of CD8 T cells in Susac syndrome. RNA amounts of roughly 0.45 to 1 ug underwent reverse transcription with random hexamers. TCRdb used MiXCR to reprocess the immunoSEQ multiplex PCR reads, holding one entry per CDR3 protein. Of some 97,000 distinct CDR3 sequences in the sample, roughly 96% were seen once. Sequencing was carried out using CD8+ T cells from PBMCs. These TCRs come from a human donor with Susac syndrome.

The rearrangement links TRBV24-1 to TRBJ2-7; 7 bases fit TRBD1. CDR3 length: 14 amino acids. Germline V gene data show CDR1 as KGHDR and CDR2 as SFDVKD. The trim removed 6 bases at V and 5 bases at J, leaving 9 bases unmatched. CDR3 sequence reads: CATSLTGSGHEQYF. The CDR3, as DNA: TGTGCCACCAGTTTGACAGGGTCTGGACACGAGCAGTACTTC.

As to this clonotype: One junction end does not reproduce the germline sequence, and a read error may be involved. V and J are TRBV29-1 and TRBJ1-1; the D is unclear. CDR1 SQVTM and CDR2 ANQGSEA come from the germline V gene. The CDR3 extends over 10 amino acids. For the CDR3, the DNA is TGCAGTGTTGTGAACACTGAAGCTTTCTTT. As protein: CSVVNTEAFF.

In this sample, this clonotype turned up a few times. V gene TRBV7-9 combines with J gene TRBJ2-7, with D tentatively TRBD1 (5 bases). V was shortened by 4 bases and J by 2 bases, with 9 bases between the two germline ends. The CDR3 has 13 residues. CDR1 is SEHNR and CDR2 is FQNEAQ in the germline V gene (reference sequence). The CDR3 DNA reads TGTGCCAGCAGCTCCTGGGGCACCTACGAGCAGTACTTC. The encoded protein is CASSSWGTYEQYF.

V gene TRBV7-9 combines with J gene TRBJ1-1; 8 bases are a match to TRBD1. This CDR3 contains 13 residues. V lost 0 bases and J lost 9; bases outside the gene matches: 3. Germline CDR1 and CDR2: SEHNR and FQNEAQ (reference sequence). Here the CDR3 reads CASSLATGGKAFF. The CDR3 bases are TGTGCCAGCAGCTTAGCTACAGGGGGGAAAGCTTTCTTT.

V gene TRBV20-1 combines with J gene TRBJ2-1, with unresolved D. CDR1 and CDR2 (germline): DFQATT, SNEGSKA (reference sequence). Trimming removed 3 bases from V and 10 bases from J, with 13 bases in between. CDR3 size: 12 residues. The CDR3 bases are TGCAGTGCTAGGATTAAAATTTCCGAGCAGTTCTTC. Its protein is CSARIKISEQFF.

The genes are TRBV9 and TRBJ2-2, with 11 nucleotides matching TRBD1. The CDR3 contains 16 residues. Germline V gene data show CDR1 as SGDLS and CDR2 as YYNGEE. With V trimmed by 3 bases and J by 7 bases, 8 bases remained unmatched. The CDR3: CASSAPGQGVIGELFF. CDR3 DNA: TGTGCCAGCAGCGCACCGGGACAGGGGGTCATCGGGGAGCTGTTTTTT.